This T cell receptor (beta chain) was recovered during a study of T cell changes during pregnancy in multiple sclerosis. The germline V gene has CDR1 KGHSH and CDR2 LQKENI. This CDR3 has 12 amino acids. The germline V and J ends were trimmed by 3 bases and 3 bases, with 5 bases remaining between them. Some clones are missing from TCRdb's copy, which holds only in-frame ones; the method was immunoSEQ multiplex PCR. The data show around 49,000 clones, around 89% seen once. The input for sequencing was peripheral blood, taken after pregnancy. The sequence came from a female donor in good health, enrolled as a control in a pregnancy study. The chain couples TRBV18 to TRBJ1-2, with D uncertain. CDR3 coding DNA: TGTGCCAGCTCACCGATAGACTATGGCTACACCTTC. It codes for CASSPIDYGYTF.